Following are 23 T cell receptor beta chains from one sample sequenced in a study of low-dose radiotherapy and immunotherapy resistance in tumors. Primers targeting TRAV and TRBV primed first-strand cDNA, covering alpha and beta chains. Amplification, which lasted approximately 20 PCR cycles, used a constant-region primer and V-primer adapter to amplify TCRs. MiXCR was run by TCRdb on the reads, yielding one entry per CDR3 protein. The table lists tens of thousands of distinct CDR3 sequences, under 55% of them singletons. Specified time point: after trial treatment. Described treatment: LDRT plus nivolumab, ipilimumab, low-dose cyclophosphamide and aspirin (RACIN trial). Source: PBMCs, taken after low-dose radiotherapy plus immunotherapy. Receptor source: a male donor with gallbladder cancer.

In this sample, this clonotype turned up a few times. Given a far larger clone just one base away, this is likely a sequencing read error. The chain's CDR3 is CASSLAGGKEQYF. CDR3 nucleotides: TGTGCCAGCAGCTTGGCGGGGGGGAAGGAGCAGTACTTC. The chain recombines TRBV5-4 with TRBJ2-7; 8 bases map to TRBD2. The germline V gene has CDR1 SGHNT and CDR2 YYREEE (reference sequence). V lost 0 bases to trimming and J lost 7 bases; unmatched junction nucleotides: 3. The CDR3 extends over 13 amino acids.

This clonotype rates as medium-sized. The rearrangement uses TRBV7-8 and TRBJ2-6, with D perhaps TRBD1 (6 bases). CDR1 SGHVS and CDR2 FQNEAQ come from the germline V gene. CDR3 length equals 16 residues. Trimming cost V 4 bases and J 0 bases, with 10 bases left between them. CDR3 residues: CASSSSRGSGANVLTF. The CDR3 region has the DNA TGTGCCAGCAGCTCATCCAGGGGCTCTGGGGCCAACGTCCTGACTTTC.

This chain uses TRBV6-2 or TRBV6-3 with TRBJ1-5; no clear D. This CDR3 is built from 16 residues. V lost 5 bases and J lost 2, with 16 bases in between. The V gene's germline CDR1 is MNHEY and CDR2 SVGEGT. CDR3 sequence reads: CASSEAIRQGNQPQHF. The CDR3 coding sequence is TGTGCCAGCAGTGAAGCCATCCGCCAGGGCAATCAGCCCCAGCATTTT.

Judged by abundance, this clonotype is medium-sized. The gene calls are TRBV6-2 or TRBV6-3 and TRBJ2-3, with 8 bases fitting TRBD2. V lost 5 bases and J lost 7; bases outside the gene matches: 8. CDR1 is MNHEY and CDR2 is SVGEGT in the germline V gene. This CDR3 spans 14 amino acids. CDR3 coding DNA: TGTGCCAGCAGTGAACGGGAGGGCCATTATACGCAGTATTTT. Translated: CASSEREGHYTQYF.

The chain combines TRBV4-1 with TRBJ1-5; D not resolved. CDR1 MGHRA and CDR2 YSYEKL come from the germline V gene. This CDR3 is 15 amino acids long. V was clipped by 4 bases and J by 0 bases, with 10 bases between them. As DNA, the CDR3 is TGCGCCAGCAGCCCAACAACGTATAGCAATCAGCCCCAGCATTTT. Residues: CASSPTTYSNQPQHF.

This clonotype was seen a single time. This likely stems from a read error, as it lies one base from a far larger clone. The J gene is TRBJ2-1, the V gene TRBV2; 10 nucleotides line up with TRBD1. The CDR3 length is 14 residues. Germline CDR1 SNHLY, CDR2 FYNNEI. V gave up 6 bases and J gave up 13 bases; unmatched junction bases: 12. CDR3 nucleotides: TGTGCCAGCAGCGCGACAGGGGGCGAAGAGACCCAGTTCTTC. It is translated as CASSATGGEETQFF. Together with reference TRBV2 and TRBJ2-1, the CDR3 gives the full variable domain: EPEVTQTPSHQVTQMGQEVILRCVPISNHLYFYWYRQILGQKVEFLVSFYNNEISEKSEIFDDQFSVERPDGSNFTLKIRSTKLEDSAMYFCASSATGGEETQFFGPGTRLTVL.

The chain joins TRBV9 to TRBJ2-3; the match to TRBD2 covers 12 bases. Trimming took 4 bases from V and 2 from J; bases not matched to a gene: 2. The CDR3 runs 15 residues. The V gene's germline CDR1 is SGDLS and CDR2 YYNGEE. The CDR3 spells CASSSSGGATDTQYF. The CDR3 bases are TGTGCCAGCAGCTCTAGCGGGGGGGCCACAGATACGCAGTATTTT.

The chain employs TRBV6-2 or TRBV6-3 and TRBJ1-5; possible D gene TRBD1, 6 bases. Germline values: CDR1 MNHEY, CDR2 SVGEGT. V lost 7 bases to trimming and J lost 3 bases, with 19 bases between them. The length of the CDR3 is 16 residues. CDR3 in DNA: TGTGCCAGCACCCAGGGCGGGGGCCACGACAATCAGCCCCAGCATTTT. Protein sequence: CASTQGGGHDNQPQHF.

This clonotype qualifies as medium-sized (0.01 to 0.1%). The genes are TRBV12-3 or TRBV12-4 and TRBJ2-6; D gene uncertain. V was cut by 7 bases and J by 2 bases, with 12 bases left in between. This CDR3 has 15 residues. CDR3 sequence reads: CASTLYAAGANVLTF. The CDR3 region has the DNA TGTGCCAGCACCCTTTACGCCGCTGGGGCCAACGTCCTGACTTTC.

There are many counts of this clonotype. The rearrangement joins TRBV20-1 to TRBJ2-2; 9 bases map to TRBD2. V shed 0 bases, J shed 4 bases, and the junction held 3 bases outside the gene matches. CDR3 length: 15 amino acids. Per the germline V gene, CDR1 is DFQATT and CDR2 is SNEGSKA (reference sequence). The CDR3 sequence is CSARDPTSGTGELFF. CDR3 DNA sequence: TGCAGTGCTAGAGATCCGACTAGCGGCACCGGGGAGCTGTTTTTT.

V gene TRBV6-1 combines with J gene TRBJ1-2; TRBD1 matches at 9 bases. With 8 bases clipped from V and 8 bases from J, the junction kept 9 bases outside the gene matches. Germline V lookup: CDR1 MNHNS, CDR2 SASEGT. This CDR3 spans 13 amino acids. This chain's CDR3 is CASGRTGVEGYTF. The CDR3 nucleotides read TGTGCCAGCGGGCGGACAGGGGTAGAGGGCTACACCTTC.

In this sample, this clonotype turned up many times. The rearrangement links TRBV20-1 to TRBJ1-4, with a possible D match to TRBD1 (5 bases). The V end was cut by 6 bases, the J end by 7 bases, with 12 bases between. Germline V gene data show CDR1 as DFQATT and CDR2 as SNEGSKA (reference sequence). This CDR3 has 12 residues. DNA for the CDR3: TGCAGTGCCGGGGGGGGTGGTGAAAAACTGTTTTTT. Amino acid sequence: CSAGGGGEKLFF.

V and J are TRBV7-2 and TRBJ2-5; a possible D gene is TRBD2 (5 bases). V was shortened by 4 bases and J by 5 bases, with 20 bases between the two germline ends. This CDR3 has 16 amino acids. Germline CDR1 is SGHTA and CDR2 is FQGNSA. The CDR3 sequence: CASSSFGVASGETQYF. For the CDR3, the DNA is TGTGCCAGCAGCTCTTTCGGGGTGGCCTCGGGGGAGACCCAGTACTTC.

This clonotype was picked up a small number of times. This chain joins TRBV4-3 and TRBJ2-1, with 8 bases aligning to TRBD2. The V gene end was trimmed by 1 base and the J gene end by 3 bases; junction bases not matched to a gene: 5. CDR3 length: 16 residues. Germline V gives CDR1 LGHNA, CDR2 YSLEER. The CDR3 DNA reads TGCGCCAGCAGCCAAGTCGGAACTAGCGGCTACAATGAGCAGTTCTTC. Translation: CASSQVGTSGYNEQFF.

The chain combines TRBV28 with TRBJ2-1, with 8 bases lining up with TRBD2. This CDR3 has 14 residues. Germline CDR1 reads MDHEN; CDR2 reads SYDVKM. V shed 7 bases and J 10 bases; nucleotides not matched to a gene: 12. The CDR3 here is CASTSGGGFREQFF. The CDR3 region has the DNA TGTGCCAGCACCTCCGGGGGGGGTTTTAGGGAGCAGTTCTTC. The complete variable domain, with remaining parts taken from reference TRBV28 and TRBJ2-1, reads DVKVTQSSRYLVKRTGEKVFLECVQDMDHENMFWYRQDPGLGLRLIYFSYDVKMKEKGDIPEGYSVSREKKERFSLILESASTNQTSMYLCASTSGGGFREQFFGPGTRLTVL.

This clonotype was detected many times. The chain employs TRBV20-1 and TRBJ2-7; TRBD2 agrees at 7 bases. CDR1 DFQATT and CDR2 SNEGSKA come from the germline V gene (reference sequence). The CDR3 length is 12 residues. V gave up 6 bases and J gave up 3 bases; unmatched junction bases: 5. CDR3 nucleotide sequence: TGCAGTGCCCCGTCGGGGGGCTACGAGCAGTACTTC. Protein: CSAPSGGYEQYF.

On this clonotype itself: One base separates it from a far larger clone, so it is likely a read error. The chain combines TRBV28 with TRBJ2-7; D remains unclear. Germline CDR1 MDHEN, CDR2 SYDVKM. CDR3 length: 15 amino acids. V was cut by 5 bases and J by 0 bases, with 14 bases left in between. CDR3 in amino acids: CASSAILGNSYEQYF. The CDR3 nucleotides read TGTGCCAGCAGTGCCATTCTAGGGAACTCCTACGAGCAGTACTTC.

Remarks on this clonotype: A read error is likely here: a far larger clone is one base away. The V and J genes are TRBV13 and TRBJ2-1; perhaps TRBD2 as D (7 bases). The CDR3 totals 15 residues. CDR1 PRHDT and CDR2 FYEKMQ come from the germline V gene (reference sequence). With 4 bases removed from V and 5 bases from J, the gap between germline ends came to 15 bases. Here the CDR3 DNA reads TGTGCCAGCAGCTGGGGAGGGGGTCCTCACAATGAGCAGTTCTTC. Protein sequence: CASSWGGGPHNEQFF.

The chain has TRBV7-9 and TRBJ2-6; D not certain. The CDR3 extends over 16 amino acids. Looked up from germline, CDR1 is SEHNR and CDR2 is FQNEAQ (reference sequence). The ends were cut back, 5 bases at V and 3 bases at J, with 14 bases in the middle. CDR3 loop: CASSARITGGANVLTF. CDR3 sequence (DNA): TGTGCCAGCAGCGCCCGGATAACTGGTGGGGCCAACGTCCTGACTTTC.

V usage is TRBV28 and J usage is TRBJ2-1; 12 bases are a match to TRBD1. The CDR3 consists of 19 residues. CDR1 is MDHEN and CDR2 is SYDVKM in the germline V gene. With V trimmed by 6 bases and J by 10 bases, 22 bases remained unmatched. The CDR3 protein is CASSPYQGQGAFRTLEQFF. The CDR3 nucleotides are TGTGCCAGCAGCCCCTATCAGGGACAGGGGGCTTTCCGTACCCTCGAGCAGTTCTTC.

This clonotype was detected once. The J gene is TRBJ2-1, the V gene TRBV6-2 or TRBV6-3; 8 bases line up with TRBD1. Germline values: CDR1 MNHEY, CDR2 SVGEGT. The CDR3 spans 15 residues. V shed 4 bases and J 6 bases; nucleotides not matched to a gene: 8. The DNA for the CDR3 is TGTGCCAGCAGTTGGTCAGGGGGCGTCTCCAATGAGCAGTTCTTC. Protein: CASSWSGGVSNEQFF.

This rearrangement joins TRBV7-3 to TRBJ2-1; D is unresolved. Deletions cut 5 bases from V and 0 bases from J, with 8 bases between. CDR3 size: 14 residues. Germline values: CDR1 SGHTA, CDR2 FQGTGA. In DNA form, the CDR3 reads TGTGCCAGCAGCCCCCCCAGCTCCTACAATGAGCAGTTCTTC. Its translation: CASSPPSSYNEQFF.

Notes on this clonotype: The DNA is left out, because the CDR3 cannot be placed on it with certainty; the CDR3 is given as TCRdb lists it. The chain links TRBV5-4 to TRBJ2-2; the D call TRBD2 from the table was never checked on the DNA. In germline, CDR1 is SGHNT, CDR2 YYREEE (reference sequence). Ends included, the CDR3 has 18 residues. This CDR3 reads CASSLGLAGDTGELFFFF.